Detailed here is one TCR beta chain. The antigen is unknown. The junction does not match germline at one end; this may be a read error. TCRdb recomputed calls from the 5' RACE reads with MiXCR, one row per CDR3 protein. The sample comprises more than 300,000 distinct CDR3 sequences, 13% to 15% of which are singletons, and around 23% rests with the top ten. These data belong to a study of T-cell memory formation after mild COVID-19. Background on the study: There were largely donor-specific TCR clusters.

This CDR3 comprises 12 residues. Germline lookup yields CDR1 SGHRS and CDR2 YFSETQ. Study-wide points: Clones that got smaller from day 15 to 85 had even CD4/CD8, while clones growing later tipped toward CD4+.

The receptor comes from a man aged 18 to 35 who had mild COVID-19 (a few samples of this study predate the infection). Cell type and time point are not known. J is TRBJ1-1 and V is TRBV5-1; D is uncertain. Sequences were obtained from PBMCs or a T cell subset sorted from them (not recorded which). CDR3 loop: CASRLDGGEAFF. CDR3 sequence (DNA): TGCGCCAGCAGATTGGACGGAGGTGAAGCTTTCTTT.